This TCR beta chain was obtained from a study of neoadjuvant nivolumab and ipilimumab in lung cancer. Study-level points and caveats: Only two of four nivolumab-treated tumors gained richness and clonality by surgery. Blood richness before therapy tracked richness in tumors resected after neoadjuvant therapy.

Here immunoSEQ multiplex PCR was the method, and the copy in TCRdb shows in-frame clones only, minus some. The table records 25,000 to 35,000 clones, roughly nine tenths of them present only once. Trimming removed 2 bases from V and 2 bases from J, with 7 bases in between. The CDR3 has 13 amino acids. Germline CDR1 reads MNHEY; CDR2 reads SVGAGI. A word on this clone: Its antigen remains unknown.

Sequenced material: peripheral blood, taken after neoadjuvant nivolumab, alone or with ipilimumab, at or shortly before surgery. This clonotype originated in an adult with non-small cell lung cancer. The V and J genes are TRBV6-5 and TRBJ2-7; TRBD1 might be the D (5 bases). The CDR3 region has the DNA TGTGCCAGCAGTTACCCAGGGACCTACGAGCAGTACTTC. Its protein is CASSYPGTYEQYF.